Listed below are T cell receptor beta chains from one sample, sequenced in a study of CD8 T cells in Susac syndrome. TCRdb fed the immunoSEQ multiplex PCR reads into MiXCR, producing one record per CDR3 protein. The sample lists over 150,000 distinct CDR3 sequences, around 94% occurring once. Sequenced sample: CD4+ T cells from PBMCs. Receptor source: a human donor with Susac syndrome. Each CDR3 is given with its conserved first and last residue. Each record gives: J gene, V gene, clone size, D gene, CDR3 protein, CDR3 DNA. The D gene is left open where the match is weak. The size field is filled for only some rows; it gives once, few, many or a size class.

TRBJ2-1 TRBV12-3/TRBV12-4 . . CASNTKRTAGEQFF TGTGCCAGCAACACGAAGAGGACAGCCGGTGAGCAGTTCTTC
TRBJ2-2 TRBV21-1 . . CASSKTRQGARGTGELFF TGTGCCAGCAGCAAAACAAGACAGGGGGCGCGAGGCACCGGGGAGCTGTTTTTT
TRBJ2-7 TRBV20-1 . TRBD1 CSANLPGQGTYEQYF TGCAGTGCCAACCTCCCGGGACAGGGAACCTACGAGCAGTACTTC
TRBJ1-1 TRBV28 . . CASSLGFRDKAFF TGTGCCAGCAGTTTAGGGTTCCGGGACAAAGCTTTCTTT
TRBJ1-6 TRBV25-1 . . CASSEAGYSSYNSPLHF TGTGCCAGCAGTGAGGCGGGGTACAGCTCCTATAATTCACCCCTCCACTTT
TRBJ2-7 TRBV5-1 . TRBD1 CASSVTGTGLGEQYF TGCGCCAGCAGCGTGACCGGGACAGGGCTCGGCGAGCAGTACTTC
TRBJ2-7 TRBV12-3/TRBV12-4 . . CASSPRDIGYEQYF TGTGCCAGCAGTCCGAGGGACATTGGCTACGAGCAGTACTTC
TRBJ1-5 TRBV18 . . CASSPSQGSGNQPQHF TGTGCCAGCTCACCAAGTCAGGGGAGTGGCAATCAGCCCCAGCATTTT
TRBJ1-3 TRBV30 . . CAWSVPVSSGNTIYF TGTGCCTGGAGTGTACCCGTCAGCTCTGGAAACACCATATATTTT
TRBJ1-4 TRBV28 . . CASSPNDGSLDEKLFF TGTGCCAGCAGCCCGAACGACGGCAGCCTGGATGAAAAACTGTTTTTT
TRBJ1-5 TRBV3-1 once . CASSQAGAGNQPQHF TGTGCCAGCAGCCAAGCGGGGGCGGGCAATCAGCCCCAGCATTTT
TRBJ2-1 TRBV13 once TRBD1 CASSRSGTTGAEQFF TGTGCCAGCAGCCGAAGCGGCACAACAGGGGCCGAGCAGTTCTTC
TRBJ1-1 TRBV6-5 . . CASSYSEYTEAFF TGTGCCAGCAGTTACTCGGAATACACTGAAGCTTTCTTT
TRBJ2-4 TRBV6-6 . TRBD1 CASSYPSQGAIQYF TGTGCCAGCAGTTACCCATCACAGGGGGCCATTCAGTACTTC
TRBJ2-7 TRBV20-1 . TRBD2 CSATGGTSGSYEQYF TGCAGTGCCACGGGCGGGACTAGCGGGAGCTACGAGCAGTACTTC
TRBJ2-5 TRBV7-2 . . CASSFNLETQYF TGTGCCAGCAGCTTTAACTTAGAGACCCAGTACTTC
TRBJ2-2 TRBV20-1 . . CSARDVLSGANTGELFF TGCAGTGCTAGGGACGTACTGAGCGGAGCTAACACCGGGGAGCTGTTTTTT
TRBJ2-7 TRBV28 . . CASSRQYYEQYF TGTGCCAGCAGTCGACAGTACTACGAGCAGTACTTC
TRBJ2-7 TRBV20-1 . . CSARDLPDEQYF TGCAGTGCTAGAGATCTTCCGGACGAGCAGTACTTC
TRBJ2-3 TRBV11-2 . . CASSSPGLNTDTQYF TGTGCCAGCAGCTCGCCGGGACTGAACACAGATACGCAGTATTTT
TRBJ2-5 TRBV2 . TRBD2 CASTAGGLKTQYF TGTGCCAGCACAGCGGGGGGGCTAAAGACCCAGTACTTC
TRBJ2-1 TRBV5-1 . . CASSLNTDPYNEQFF TGCGCCAGCAGCTTAAACACAGACCCCTACAATGAGCAGTTCTTC
TRBJ2-3 TRBV7-2 . . CASSFVPDTQYF TGTGCCAGCAGCTTTGTCCCAGATACGCAGTATTTT
TRBJ2-1 TRBV4-3 . TRBD2 CASSQGPGTSFHEQFF TGCGCCAGCAGCCAAGGCCCCGGGACTAGCTTCCATGAGCAGTTCTTC
TRBJ2-1 TRBV30 once . CALHPRGRNNEQFF TGTGCTCTCCATCCTCGGGGGCGCAACAATGAGCAGTTCTTC